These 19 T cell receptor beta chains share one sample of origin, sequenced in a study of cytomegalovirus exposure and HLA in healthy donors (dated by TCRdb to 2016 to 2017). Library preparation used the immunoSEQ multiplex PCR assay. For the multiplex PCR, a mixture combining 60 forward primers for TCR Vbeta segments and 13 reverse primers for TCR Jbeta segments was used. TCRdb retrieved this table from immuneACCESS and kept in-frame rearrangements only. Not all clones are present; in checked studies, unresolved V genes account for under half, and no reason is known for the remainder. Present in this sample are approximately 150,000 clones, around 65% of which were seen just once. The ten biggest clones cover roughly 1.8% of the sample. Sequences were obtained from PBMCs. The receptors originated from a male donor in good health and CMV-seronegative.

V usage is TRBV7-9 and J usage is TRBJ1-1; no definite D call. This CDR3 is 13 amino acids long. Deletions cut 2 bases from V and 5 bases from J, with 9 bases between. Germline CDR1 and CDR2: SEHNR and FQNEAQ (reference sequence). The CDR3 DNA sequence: TGTGCCAGCAGCTTAACGCGGGGTACTGAAGCTTTCTTT. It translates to CASSLTRGTEAFF.

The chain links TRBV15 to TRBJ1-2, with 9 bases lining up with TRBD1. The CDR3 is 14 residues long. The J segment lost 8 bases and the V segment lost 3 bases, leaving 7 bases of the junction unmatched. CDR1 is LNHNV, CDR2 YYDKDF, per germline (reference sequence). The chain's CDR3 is CATSRRDRAGGYTF. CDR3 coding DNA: TGTGCCACCAGCAGGAGGGACAGGGCAGGAGGCTACACCTTC.

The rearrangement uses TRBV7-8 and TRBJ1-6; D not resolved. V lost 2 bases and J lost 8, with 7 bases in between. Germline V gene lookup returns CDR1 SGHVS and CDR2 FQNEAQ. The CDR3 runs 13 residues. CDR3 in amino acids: CASSLLTDSPLHF. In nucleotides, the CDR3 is TGTGCCAGCAGCTTACTCACGGATTCACCCCTCCACTTT.

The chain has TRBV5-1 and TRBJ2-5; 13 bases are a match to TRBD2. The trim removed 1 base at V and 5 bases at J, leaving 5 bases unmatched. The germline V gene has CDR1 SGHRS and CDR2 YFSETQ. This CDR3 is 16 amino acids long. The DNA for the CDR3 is TGCGCCAGCAGCTTGTATACTAGCGGGGGGGCGGAGACCCAGTACTTC. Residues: CASSLYTSGGAETQYF.

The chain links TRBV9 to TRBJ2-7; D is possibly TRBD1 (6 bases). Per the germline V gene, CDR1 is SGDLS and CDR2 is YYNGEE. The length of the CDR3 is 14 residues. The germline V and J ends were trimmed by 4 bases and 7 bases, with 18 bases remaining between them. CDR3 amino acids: CASSPRTADGEQYF. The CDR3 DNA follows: TGTGCCAGCAGCCCCCGGACAGCGGATGGTGAGCAGTACTTC. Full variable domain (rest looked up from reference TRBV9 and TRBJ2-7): DSGVTQTPKHLITATGQRVTLRCSPRSGDLSVYWYQQSLDQGLQFLIQYYNGEERAKGNILERFSAQQFPDLHSELNLSSLELGDSALYFCASSPRTADGEQYFGPGTRLTVT.

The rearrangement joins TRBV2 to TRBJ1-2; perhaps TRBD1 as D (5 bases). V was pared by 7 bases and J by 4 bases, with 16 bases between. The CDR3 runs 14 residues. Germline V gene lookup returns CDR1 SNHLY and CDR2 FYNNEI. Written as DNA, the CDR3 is TGTGCCAGCATAAGTACCCCAGGGTCCTATGGCTACACCTTC. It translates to CASISTPGSYGYTF.

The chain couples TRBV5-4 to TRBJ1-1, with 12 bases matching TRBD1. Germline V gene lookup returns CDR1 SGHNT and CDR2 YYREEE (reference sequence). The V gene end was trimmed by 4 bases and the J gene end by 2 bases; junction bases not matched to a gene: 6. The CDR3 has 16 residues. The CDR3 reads CASSLGTGGFNTEAFF. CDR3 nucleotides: TGTGCCAGCAGCCTCGGGACAGGGGGCTTTAACACTGAAGCTTTCTTT.

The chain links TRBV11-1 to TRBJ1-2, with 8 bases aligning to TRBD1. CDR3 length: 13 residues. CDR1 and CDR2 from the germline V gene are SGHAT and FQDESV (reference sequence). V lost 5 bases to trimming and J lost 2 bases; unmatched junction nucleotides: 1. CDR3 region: CASSRDRNYGYTF. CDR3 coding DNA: TGTGCCAGCAGCCGGGACAGGAACTATGGCTACACCTTC.

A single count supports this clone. DNA for the CDR3: TGTGCCGTTTCAGGGGCCGGCGAAAAACTGTTTTTT. Protein product: CAVSGAGEKLFF. The gene calls are TRBV30 and TRBJ1-4; TRBD1 might be the D (6 bases). Germline V gene sequence: CDR1 GTSNPN, CDR2 SVGIG (reference sequence). V gave up 8 bases and J gave up 8 bases, with 15 bases separating them. This CDR3 comprises 12 residues.

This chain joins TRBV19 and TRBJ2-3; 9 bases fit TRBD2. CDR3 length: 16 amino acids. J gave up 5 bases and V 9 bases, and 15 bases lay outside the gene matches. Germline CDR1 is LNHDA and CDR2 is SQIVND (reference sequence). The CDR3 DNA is TGTGCCAGCAAACAGGAGCGGGGGGAGCCGCAAGATACGCAGTATTTT. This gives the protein CASKQERGEPQDTQYF.

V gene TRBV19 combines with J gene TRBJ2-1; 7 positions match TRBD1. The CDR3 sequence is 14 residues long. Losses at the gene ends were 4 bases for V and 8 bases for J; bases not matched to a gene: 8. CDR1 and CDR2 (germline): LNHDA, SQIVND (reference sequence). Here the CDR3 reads CASSTKTGLDEQFF. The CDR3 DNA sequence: TGTGCCAGTAGTACGAAGACAGGGTTGGATGAGCAGTTCTTC.

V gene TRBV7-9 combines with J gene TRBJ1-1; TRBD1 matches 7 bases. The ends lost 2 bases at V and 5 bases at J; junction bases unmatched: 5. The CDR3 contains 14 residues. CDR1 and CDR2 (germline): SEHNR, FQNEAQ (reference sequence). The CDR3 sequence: CASSLQGDRTEAFF. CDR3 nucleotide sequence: TGTGCCAGCAGCTTACAGGGGGATAGGACTGAAGCTTTCTTT.

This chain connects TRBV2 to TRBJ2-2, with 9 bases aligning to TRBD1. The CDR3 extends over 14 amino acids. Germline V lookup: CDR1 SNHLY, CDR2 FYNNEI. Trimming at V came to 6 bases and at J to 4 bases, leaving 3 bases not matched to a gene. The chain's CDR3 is CASRGQGGTGELFF. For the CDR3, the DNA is TGTGCCAGCAGGGGACAGGGCGGCACCGGGGAGCTGTTTTTT.

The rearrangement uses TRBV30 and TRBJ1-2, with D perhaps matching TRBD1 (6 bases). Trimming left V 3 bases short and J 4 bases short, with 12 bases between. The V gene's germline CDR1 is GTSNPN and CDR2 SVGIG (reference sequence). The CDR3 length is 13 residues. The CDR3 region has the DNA TGTGCCTGGAGAGGACAGTTACTCTATGGCTACACCTTC. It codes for CAWRGQLLYGYTF.

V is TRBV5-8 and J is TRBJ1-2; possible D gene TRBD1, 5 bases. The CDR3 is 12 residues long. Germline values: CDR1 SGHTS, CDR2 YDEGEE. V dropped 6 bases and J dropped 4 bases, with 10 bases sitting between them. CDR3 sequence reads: CASNYRTYGYTF. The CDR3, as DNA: TGTGCCAGCAACTACAGGACCTATGGCTACACCTTC.

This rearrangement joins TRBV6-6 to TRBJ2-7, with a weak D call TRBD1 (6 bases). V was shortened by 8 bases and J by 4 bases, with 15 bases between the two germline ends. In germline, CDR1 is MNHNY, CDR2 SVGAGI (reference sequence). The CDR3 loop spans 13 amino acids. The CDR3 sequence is CASAGGTPYEQYF. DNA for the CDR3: TGTGCCAGCGCAGGTGGGACACCTTACGAGCAGTACTTC.

The CDR3 reads CASSELSGQEAFF. In DNA, the CDR3 is TGTGCCAGCAGTGAACTCTCAGGACAAGAAGCTTTCTTT. The chain carries TRBV6-1 and TRBJ1-1, with D maybe TRBD1 (5 bases). Germline CDR1 MNHNS, CDR2 SASEGT. V was shortened by 2 bases and J by 8 bases, with 12 bases between the two germline ends. The CDR3 sequence is 13 residues long.

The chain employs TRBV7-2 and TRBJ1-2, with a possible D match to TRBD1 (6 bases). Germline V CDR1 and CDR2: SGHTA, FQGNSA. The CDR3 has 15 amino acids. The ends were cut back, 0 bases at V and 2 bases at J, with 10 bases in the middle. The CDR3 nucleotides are TGTGCCAGCAGCTTAGCGGGGGCTCTAAACTATGGCTACACCTTC. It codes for CASSLAGALNYGYTF.

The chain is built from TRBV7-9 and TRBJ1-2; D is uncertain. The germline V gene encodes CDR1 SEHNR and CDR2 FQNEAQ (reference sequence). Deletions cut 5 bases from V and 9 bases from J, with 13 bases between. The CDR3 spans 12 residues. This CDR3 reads CASSPGGMSYTF. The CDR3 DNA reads TGTGCCAGCAGCCCGGGAGGTATGAGCTACACCTTC.